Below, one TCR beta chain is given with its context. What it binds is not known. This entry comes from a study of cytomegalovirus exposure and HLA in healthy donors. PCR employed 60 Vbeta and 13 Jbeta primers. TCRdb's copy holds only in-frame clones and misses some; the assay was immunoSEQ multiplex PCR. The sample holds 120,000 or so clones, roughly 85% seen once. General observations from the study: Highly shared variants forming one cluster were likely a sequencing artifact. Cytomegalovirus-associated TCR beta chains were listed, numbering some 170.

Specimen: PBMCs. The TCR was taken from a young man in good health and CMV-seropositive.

The DNA of the CDR3 is TGTGCCAGCAGTTACGGGACAGGCACCGGGGAGCTGTTTTTT. Its translation: CASSYGTGTGELFF. The chain carries TRBV6-6 and TRBJ2-2, with 8 bases that match TRBD1. The CDR3 length is 14 residues. The germline gives CDR1 MNHNY, CDR2 SVGAGI (reference sequence). Losses at the gene ends were 2 bases for V and 4 bases for J; bases not matched to a gene: 0.